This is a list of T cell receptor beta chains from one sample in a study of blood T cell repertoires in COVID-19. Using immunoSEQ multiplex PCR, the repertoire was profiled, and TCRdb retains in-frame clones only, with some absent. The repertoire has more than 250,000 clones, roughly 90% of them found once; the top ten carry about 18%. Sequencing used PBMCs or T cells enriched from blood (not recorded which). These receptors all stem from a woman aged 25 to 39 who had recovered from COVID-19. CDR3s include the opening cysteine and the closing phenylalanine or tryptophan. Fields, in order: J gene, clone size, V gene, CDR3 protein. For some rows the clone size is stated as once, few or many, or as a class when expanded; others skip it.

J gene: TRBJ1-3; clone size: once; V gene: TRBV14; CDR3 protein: CASSHDSTSGNTIYF
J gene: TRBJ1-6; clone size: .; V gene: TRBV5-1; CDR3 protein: CASSLAGGSPLHF
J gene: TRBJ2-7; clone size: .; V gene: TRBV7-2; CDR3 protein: CASSPPGLAGEHEQYF
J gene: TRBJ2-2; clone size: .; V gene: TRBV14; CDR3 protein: CASSRLTSGDPTGELFF
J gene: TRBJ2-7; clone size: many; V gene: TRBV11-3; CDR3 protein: CASSLGTQGAGEQYF
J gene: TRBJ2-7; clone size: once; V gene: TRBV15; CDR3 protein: CATSRDRGPYEQYF
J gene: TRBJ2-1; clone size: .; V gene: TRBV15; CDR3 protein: CATSRDRVNEQFF
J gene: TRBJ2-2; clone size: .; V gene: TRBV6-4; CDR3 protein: CASRVQTSSGELFF
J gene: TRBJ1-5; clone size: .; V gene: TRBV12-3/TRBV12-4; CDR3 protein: CASVPGRGQPQHF
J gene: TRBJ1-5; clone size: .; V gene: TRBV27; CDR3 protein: CASSLFSAAPQHF
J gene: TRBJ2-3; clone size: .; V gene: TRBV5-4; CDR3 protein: CASREAGGLNTQYF
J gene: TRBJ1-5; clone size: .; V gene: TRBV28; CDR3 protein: CASSLTGPQHF
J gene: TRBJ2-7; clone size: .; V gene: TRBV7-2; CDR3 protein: CASSLLAASTYEQYF
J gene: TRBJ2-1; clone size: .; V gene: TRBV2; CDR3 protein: CASSEHRWQFF
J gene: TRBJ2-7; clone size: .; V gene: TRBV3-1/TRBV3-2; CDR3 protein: CASSIRTSYSVVGVVQYF
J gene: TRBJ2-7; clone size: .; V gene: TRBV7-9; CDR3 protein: CASSLEDSVSEQYF
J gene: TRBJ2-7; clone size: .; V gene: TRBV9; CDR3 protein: CASSETGNEQYF
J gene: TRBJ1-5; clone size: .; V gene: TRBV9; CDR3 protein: CASSPNPTGDGQPQHF
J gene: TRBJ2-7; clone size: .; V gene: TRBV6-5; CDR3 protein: CASSRDSFYEQYF
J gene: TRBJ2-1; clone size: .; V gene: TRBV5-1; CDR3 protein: CASSLVLAEPYNEQFF
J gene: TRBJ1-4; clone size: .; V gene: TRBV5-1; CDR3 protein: CASSLSGGNEKLFF
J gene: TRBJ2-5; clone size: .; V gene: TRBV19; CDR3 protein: CASNDPGQGNQETQYF
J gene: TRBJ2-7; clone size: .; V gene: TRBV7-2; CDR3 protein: CASSRGTSGSYEQYF
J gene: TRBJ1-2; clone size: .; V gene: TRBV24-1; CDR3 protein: CATSDRGRGRGLGYYGYTF
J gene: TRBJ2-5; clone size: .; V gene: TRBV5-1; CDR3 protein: CASSQSGGEETQYF
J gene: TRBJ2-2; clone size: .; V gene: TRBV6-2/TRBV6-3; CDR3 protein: CASSPSGAGTGELFF
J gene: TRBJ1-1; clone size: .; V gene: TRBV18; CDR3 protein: CASSRGRESTEAFF
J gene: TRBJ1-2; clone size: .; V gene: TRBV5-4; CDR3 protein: CASTGARGPGYTF
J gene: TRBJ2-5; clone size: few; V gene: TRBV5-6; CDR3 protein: CASSSLTGETQYF
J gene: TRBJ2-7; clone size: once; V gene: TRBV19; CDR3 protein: CASAVAGPSSYEQYF
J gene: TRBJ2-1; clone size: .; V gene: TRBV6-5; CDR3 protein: CASSYPGTPNEQFF
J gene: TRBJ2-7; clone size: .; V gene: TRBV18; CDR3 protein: CASSPVQGAYEQYF
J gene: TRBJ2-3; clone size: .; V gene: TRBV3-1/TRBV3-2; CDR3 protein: CASSPLVGGTDTQYF
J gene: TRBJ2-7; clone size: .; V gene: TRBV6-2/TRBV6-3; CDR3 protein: CASSSLAGGNYEQYF
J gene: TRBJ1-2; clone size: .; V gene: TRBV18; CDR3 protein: CASSPIHGQGSRGYTF
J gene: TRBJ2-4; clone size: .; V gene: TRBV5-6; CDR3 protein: CASSPPGLAGGRAKNIQYF
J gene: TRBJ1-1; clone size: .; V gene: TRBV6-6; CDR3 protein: CASSFGAGEAFF
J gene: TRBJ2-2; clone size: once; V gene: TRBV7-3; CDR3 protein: CASSPGARTGELFF
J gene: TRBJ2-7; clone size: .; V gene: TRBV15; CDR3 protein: CATSGIRGRSYEQYF
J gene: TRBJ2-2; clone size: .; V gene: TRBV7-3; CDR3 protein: CASSPGVVANTGELFF